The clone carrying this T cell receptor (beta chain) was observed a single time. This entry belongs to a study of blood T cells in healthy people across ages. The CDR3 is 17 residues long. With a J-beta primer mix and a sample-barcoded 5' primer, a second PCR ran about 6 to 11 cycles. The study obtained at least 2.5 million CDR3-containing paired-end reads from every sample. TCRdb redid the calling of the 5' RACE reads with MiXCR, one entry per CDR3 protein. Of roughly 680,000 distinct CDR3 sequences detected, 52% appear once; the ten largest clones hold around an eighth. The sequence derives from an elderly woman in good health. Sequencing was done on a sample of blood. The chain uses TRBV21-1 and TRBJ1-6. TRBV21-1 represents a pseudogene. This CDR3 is CASSANGRSSYNSPLHF. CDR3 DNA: TGTGCCAGCAGCGCTAATGGGAGGAGCTCCTATAATTCACCCCTCCACTTT.